This T cell receptor beta chain was captured by sequencing in a study of monozygotic twins with inflammatory bowel disease. This CDR3 spans 15 amino acids. The unique tags termed UMIs, each holding a 6-nucleotide sample barcode, were added by means of template switching. TCRdb reprocessed the 5' RACE reads, keeping one entry per CDR3 protein, no DNA. The sample is made up of about 300,000 distinct CDR3 sequences, and the top ten hold more than 4.5% of it. Sequencing used blood. The source is a human donor with ulcerative colitis or Crohn's disease, or a healthy co-twin of an affected twin (not recorded which). The chain joins TRBV12-3 or TRBV12-4 to TRBJ2-1; the D gene TCRdb calls, TRBD2, cannot be checked with no DNA. CDR3 region: CASSPLGTKSLEQFF.